This T cell receptor (beta chain) was documented in a study of control samples from healthy donors and cancer patients. Clones were sequenced by immunoSEQ multiplex PCR, and TCRdb holds only the in-frame ones, with some missing. Of 120,000 or so clones listed, around 87% are singletons. The germline V gene encodes CDR1 MDHEN and CDR2 SYDVKM. V lost 6 bases to trimming and J lost 5 bases; unmatched junction nucleotides: 7. CDR3 length: 14 residues. The genes are TRBV28 and TRBJ2-5; 9 bases are a match to TRBD2. This receptor was obtained from a man aged 60 to 69 in good health. The specimen was blood. The CDR3: CASRVAGAIETQYF. CDR3 nucleotides: TGTGCCAGCAGGGTAGCGGGGGCTATTGAGACCCAGTACTTC.